This TCR beta chain was sequenced for a study of T cell changes during pregnancy in multiple sclerosis. The J segment lost 6 bases and the V segment lost 5 bases, leaving 17 bases of the junction unmatched. This CDR3 region has 17 residues. CDR1 and CDR2 (germline): MDHEN, SYDVKM. This clone has at least ten counts. Clones were sequenced by immunoSEQ multiplex PCR, and TCRdb holds only the in-frame ones, with some missing. The table lists around 70,000 clones, 85% to 95% of them singletons. This sequence joins TRBV28 and TRBJ2-7, with 9 bases identical to TRBD2. Sample: peripheral blood, taken before pregnancy. The receptor was derived from a female donor with multiple sclerosis, enrolled in a pregnancy study. The CDR3 region has the DNA TGTGCCAGCAGTCCTCTTGCGGCTAGCGGGATGTTGTTCGAGCAGTACTTC. Its translation is CASSPLAASGMLFEQYF.